This T cell receptor beta chain stems from a study of Ad26.COV2.S vaccination and SARS-CoV-2 variants. Notes on the study in general: The TCR-based breadth and depth measures might underestimate overall T cell responses. Compared with placebo recipients, vaccine recipients had higher spike-specific TCR breadth. Recipients of either vaccine or placebo displayed similar breadth of non-spike TCRs. Marked by substantial breadth, spike-specific CD8+ and CD4+ T cell responses were reportedly seen after vaccination.

The assay was immunoSEQ multiplex PCR, and TCRdb's table has in-frame clones only and misses some. Of about 350,000 clones in the sample, around 92% were seen once. Germline V gives CDR1 SGHDT, CDR2 YYEEEE. The CDR3 runs to 14 residues. V was shortened by 5 bases and J by 4 bases, with 12 bases between the two germline ends. This clone has only one observation. Its antigen is not known. The receptor was isolated from a human donor who had recovered from COVID-19. Sample: peripheral blood, taken after recovery from COVID-19. This chain links TRBV5-6 with TRBJ1-4; no definite D call. This CDR3 reads CASSRTALNEKLFF. In DNA, the CDR3 is TGTGCCAGCAGTCGGACGGCTCTTAATGAAAAACTGTTTTTT.